One and the same sample provided the 5 T cell receptor beta chains below, sequenced in a study of shared clonotypes between healthy human individuals. Libraries were prepared by immunoSEQ multiplex PCR; TCRdb keeps only in-frame clonotypes and omits some of them. Counted here are 2 million to 2.5 million clones, approximately 93% occurring once; the ten biggest clones make up 0.35% to 0.45%. Sequencing was performed on naive CD4+ T cells from PBMCs. The subset was: CD45RA+ positively selected. Receptors originate from a man between 18 and 29 years old in good health. Some clones in this sample may be carry-over from other donors' samples.

The CDR3 coding sequence is TGTGCCAGCAGTTTATTTACAGCGGTCTATGGCTACACCTTC. This translates into CASSLFTAVYGYTF. The gene calls are TRBV28 and TRBJ1-2; D gene unclear. The CDR3 length is 14 residues. V shed 1 base and J shed 4 bases, with 10 bases lying between them. Germline CDR1 and CDR2: MDHEN and SYDVKM.

The chain has TRBV5-1 and TRBJ2-1; 8 nucleotides align to TRBD2. Trimming removed 4 bases from V and 0 bases from J; junction bases left unmatched: 9. CDR3 length: 17 amino acids. Germline V gene lookup returns CDR1 SGHRS and CDR2 YFSETQ. The CDR3 DNA sequence: TGCGCCAGCAGCGCCGGAACGGGAGGGGGCTCCTACAATGAGCAGTTCTTC. Amino acids: CASSAGTGGGSYNEQFF.

The rearrangement joins TRBV7-9 to TRBJ1-2; 9 bases agree with TRBD1. The CDR3 has 15 residues. CDR1 is SEHNR and CDR2 is FQNEAQ in the germline V gene (reference sequence). V shed 5 bases, J shed 3 bases, and the junction held 7 bases outside the gene matches. CDR3 residues: CASSARDRVDYGYTF. The CDR3 DNA is TGTGCCAGCAGCGCCCGGGACAGGGTAGACTATGGCTACACCTTC.

The genes are TRBV19 and TRBJ1-2, with a weak D call TRBD1 (5 bases). V lost 6 bases and J lost 7, with 15 bases in between. Germline CDR1 LNHDA, CDR2 SQIVND (reference sequence). The CDR3 is 13 amino acids. CDR3 coding DNA: TGTGCCAGTAGCCTCGCGGGGGAAGGTGGCTACACCTTC. Translating it yields CASSLAGEGGYTF.

The chain links TRBV6-1 to TRBJ2-7; D remains unclear. From germline, CDR1 is MNHNS and CDR2 SASEGT. With 4 bases removed from V and 8 bases from J, the gap between germline ends came to 9 bases. This CDR3 is built from 11 residues. The CDR3 DNA reads TGTGCCAGCAGTGGGATCTATCAGCAGTACTTC. Its protein product is CASSGIYQQYF.